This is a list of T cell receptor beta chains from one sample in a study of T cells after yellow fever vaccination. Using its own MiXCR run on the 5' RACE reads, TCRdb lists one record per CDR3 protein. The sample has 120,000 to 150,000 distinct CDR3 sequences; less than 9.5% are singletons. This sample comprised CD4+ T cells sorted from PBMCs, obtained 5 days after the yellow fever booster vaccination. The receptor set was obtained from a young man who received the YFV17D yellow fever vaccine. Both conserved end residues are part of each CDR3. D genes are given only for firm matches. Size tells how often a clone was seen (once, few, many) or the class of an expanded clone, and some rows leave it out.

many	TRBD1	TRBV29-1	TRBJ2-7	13	CSVARTGGNEQYF	TGCAGCGTCGCCCGGACAGGGGGCAATGAGCAGTACTTC
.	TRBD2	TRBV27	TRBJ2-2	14	CASSPLAGTGELFF	TGTGCCAGCAGTCCTCTAGCGGGGACCGGGGAGCTGTTTTTT
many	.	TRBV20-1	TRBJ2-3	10	CSPLEDTQYF	TGCAGTCCCCTCGAGGATACGCAGTATTTT
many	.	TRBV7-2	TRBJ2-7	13	CASSLPPSYEQYF	TGTGCCAGCAGCTTACCCCCGTCCTACGAGCAGTACTTC
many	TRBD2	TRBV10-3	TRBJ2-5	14	CAINPGGNQETQYF	TGTGCCATCAACCCGGGAGGGAACCAAGAGACCCAGTACTTC
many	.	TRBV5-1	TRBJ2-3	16	CASNNDPGQTTDTQYF	TGCGCCAGTAACAACGACCCCGGTCAGACCACAGATACGCAGTATTTT
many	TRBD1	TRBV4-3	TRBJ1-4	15	CASSQGQLTNEKLFF	TGCGCCAGCAGCCAGGGACAGTTAACTAATGAAAAACTGTTTTTT
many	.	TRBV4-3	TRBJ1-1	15	CASSQDGRGFPEAFF	TGCGCCAGCAGCCAAGATGGTAGGGGTTTCCCAGAAGCTTTCTTT
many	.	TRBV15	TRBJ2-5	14	CATSRVGAGETQYF	TGTGCCACCAGCAGAGTGGGGGCCGGAGAGACCCAGTACTTC
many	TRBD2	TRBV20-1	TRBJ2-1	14	CSAMSGRAYNEQFF	TGCAGTGCTATGAGCGGGAGAGCCTACAATGAGCAGTTCTTC
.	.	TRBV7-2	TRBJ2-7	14	CASSFGVLAYEQYF	TGTGCCAGCAGCTTTGGGGTCTTAGCCTACGAGCAGTACTTC
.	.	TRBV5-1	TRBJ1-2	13	CASSLKGLSGYTF	TGCGCCAGCAGCTTGAAAGGTCTCTCTGGCTACACCTTC
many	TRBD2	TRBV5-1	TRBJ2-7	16	CASSPSTSGSLNEQYF	TGCGCCAGCAGCCCGTCGACTAGCGGGAGTTTAAACGAGCAGTACTTC
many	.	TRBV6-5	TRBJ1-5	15	CASSPGDRSNQPQHF	TGTGCCAGCAGCCCCGGGGATAGGTCTAATCAGCCCCAGCATTTT
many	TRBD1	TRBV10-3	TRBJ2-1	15	CAISGGTGGYNEQFF	TGTGCCATCAGTGGAGGGACAGGGGGCTACAATGAGCAGTTCTTC
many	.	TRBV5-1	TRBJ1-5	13	CASSLGPNQPQHF	TGCGCCAGCAGCTTGGGTCCAAATCAGCCCCAGCATTTT
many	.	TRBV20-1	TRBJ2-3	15	CSFGRVLSFTDTQYF	TGCAGCTTCGGAAGAGTGCTTTCCTTCACAGATACGCAGTATTTT
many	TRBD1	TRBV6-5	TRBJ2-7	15	CASSYSGTGSYEQYF	TGTGCCAGCAGTTATTCCGGGACAGGGAGCTACGAGCAGTACTTC
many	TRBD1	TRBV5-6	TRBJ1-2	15	CASRWTGLTNYGYTF	TGTGCCAGCAGGTGGACAGGACTAACTAACTATGGCTACACCTTC
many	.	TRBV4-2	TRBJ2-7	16	CASSQDEGQRSYEQYF	TGTGCCAGCAGCCAAGATGAAGGACAGCGGTCCTACGAGCAGTACTTC
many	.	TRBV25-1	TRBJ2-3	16	CASSAGLESSTDTQYF	TGTGCCAGCAGTGCCGGCCTGGAGAGTAGCACAGATACGCAGTATTTT
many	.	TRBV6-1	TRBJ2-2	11	CASFYAGELFF	TGTGCCAGCTTCTACGCCGGGGAGCTGTTTTTT
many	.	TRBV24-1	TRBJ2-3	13	CATQGPATDTQYF	TGTGCCACACAGGGACCCGCCACAGATACGCAGTATTTT